The 30 T cell receptor beta chains listed next were all sequenced from one sample in a study of T-cell memory formation after mild COVID-19. TCRdb re-called the 5' RACE reads with MiXCR, one entry per CDR3 protein. The profile covers 200,000 to 250,000 distinct CDR3 sequences, with around 27% appearing a single time and roughly 10% taken by the ten largest. Sequencing used PBMCs or a T cell subset sorted from them (not recorded which). The receptors here all came from an adult woman who had mild COVID-19 (a few samples of this study predate the infection). Cell type and time point are not known.

The chain combines TRBV29-1 with TRBJ1-1; D is ambiguous. CDR3 length: 10 residues. Germline CDR1 reads SQVTM; CDR2 reads ANQGSEA. CDR3 nucleotide sequence: TGCATAACAGCGGACACTGAAGCTTTCTTT. This gives the protein CITADTEAFF.

This clonotype appeared a few times. This chain links TRBV24-1 with TRBJ2-2, with D hard to call. The ends were cut back, 9 bases at V and 6 bases at J, with 16 bases in the middle. The length of the CDR3 is 14 residues. The V gene's germline CDR1 is KGHDR and CDR2 SFDVKD. This CDR3 reads CATAPLLTSGELFF. As DNA, the CDR3 is TGTGCCACCGCTCCCCTACTTACCTCCGGGGAGCTGTTTTTT.

The chain's CDR3 is CASRPGGRGSYNEQFF. The CDR3 DNA is TGTGCCAGCAGGCCCGGGGGGCGGGGGAGTTACAATGAGCAGTTCTTC. The rearrangement joins TRBV3-1 to TRBJ2-1; D may be TRBD2 (7 bases). The V end was cut by 6 bases, the J end by 4 bases, with 19 bases between. CDR1 is LGHDT and CDR2 is YNNKEL in the germline V gene (reference sequence). The CDR3 has 16 residues.

V gene TRBV24-1 combines with J gene TRBJ1-2; 8 positions agree with TRBD1. The V gene end was trimmed by 4 bases and the J gene end by 0 bases; junction bases not matched to a gene: 9. Per the germline V gene, CDR1 is KGHDR and CDR2 is SFDVKD. This CDR3 is 17 amino acids long. CDR3 bases: TGTGCCACCAGTGACAACCCTGGACAGGGAGCTAACTATGGCTACACCTTC. Protein sequence: CATSDNPGQGANYGYTF.

This clonotype came up a few times. The chain's CDR3 is CASSLETSGNHEQYF. For the CDR3, the DNA is TGTGCCAGCAGCTTAGAAACTAGCGGGAACCACGAGCAGTACTTC. This chain connects TRBV7-6 to TRBJ2-7, with 10 bases that match TRBD2. The germline gives CDR1 SGHVS, CDR2 FNYEAQ. V trimming: 1 base; J trimming: 5 bases; junction bases outside the gene matches: 5. This CDR3 has 15 residues. The complete variable domain, with remaining parts taken from reference TRBV7-6 and TRBJ2-7, reads GAGVSQSPRYKVTKRGQDVALRCDPISGHVSLYWYRQALGQGPEFLTYFNYEAQQDKSGLPNDRFSAERPEGSISTLTIQRTEQRDSAMYRCASSLETSGNHEQYFGPGTRLTVT.

The V and J genes are TRBV7-6 and TRBJ1-4, with D unclear. V was trimmed by 4 bases and J by 0 bases, leaving 12 bases between them. CDR1 is SGHVS and CDR2 is FNYEAQ in the germline V gene. The CDR3 loop spans 16 amino acids. CDR3 in amino acids: CASSSGLPATNEKLFF. The CDR3 region has the DNA TGTGCCAGCAGCTCCGGGCTCCCAGCAACTAATGAAAAACTGTTTTTT. The full variable domain, in which reference TRBV7-6 and TRBJ1-4 provide the parts outside the CDR3, is GAGVSQSPRYKVTKRGQDVALRCDPISGHVSLYWYRQALGQGPEFLTYFNYEAQQDKSGLPNDRFSAERPEGSISTLTIQRTEQRDSAMYRCASSSGLPATNEKLFFGSGTQLSVL.

The V gene is TRBV7-3, the J gene TRBJ2-1; D possibly corresponds to TRBD2 (6 bases). This CDR3 contains 19 residues. Trimming shortened V by 2 bases and J by 0 bases, and 20 bases separated the two germline ends. The germline gives CDR1 SGHTA, CDR2 FQGTGA. The CDR3 DNA reads as TGTGCCAGCAGCTTAGAGTTAGCGGACTTCAGGAGCTCCTACAATGAGCAGTTCTTC. Translation: CASSLELADFRSSYNEQFF.

The sample holds a few counts of this clonotype. The chain links TRBV4-1 to TRBJ2-1; 7 bases are shared with TRBD2. CDR3 length: 17 residues. The trim removed 1 base at V and 2 bases at J, leaving 8 bases unmatched. The germline gives CDR1 MGHRA, CDR2 YSYEKL. The CDR3 coding sequence is TGCGCCAGCAGCCAAGCCATGAGCGGGGCCGCCTACAATGAGCAGTTCTTC. Translation gives CASSQAMSGAAYNEQFF.

The chain is built from TRBV7-8 and TRBJ1-1, with D possibly TRBD1 on 6 matching bases. V was cut by 5 bases and J by 4 bases, with 17 bases left in between. Germline loops: CDR1 SGHVS, CDR2 FQNEAQ. There are 15 residues in the CDR3. Here the CDR3 reads CASSPLGGIGTEAFF. The CDR3 nucleotides read TGTGCCAGCAGCCCGCTAGGGGGTATTGGCACTGAAGCTTTCTTT.

The rearrangement links TRBV6-5 to TRBJ2-1; no definite D call. V was trimmed by 6 bases and J by 0 bases, leaving 12 bases between them. The CDR3 totals 15 residues. Germline values: CDR1 MNHEY, CDR2 SVGAGI. The CDR3 region has the DNA TGTGCCAGCAGCCGTACTCCTAGCTCCTACAATGAGCAGTTCTTC. Its protein product is CASSRTPSSYNEQFF.

This chain uses TRBV7-3 with TRBJ2-7; possibly TRBD1 or TRBD2 for D (5 bases each). The CDR3 has 15 amino acids. The germline V and J ends were trimmed by 5 bases and 6 bases, with 20 bases remaining between them. The V gene's germline CDR1 is SGHTA and CDR2 FQGTGA. CDR3 coding DNA: TGTGCCAGCAGCCTAGCCGGGACCCCCCTGGGCGAGCAGTACTTC. Protein product: CASSLAGTPLGEQYF.

CDR3 coding DNA: TGTGCCAGCAGCCCAGAGCCAGGGGGCTTAAACACTGAAGCTTTCTTT. Translated, it gives CASSPEPGGLNTEAFF. This chain links TRBV7-3 with TRBJ1-1; 8 nucleotides line up with TRBD1. V lost 5 bases and J lost 2; bases outside the gene matches: 10. The V gene's germline CDR1 is SGHTA and CDR2 FQGTGA. The CDR3 contains 16 residues.

J is TRBJ2-7 and V is TRBV29-1; D gene uncertain. CDR1 is SQVTM and CDR2 is ANQGSEA in the germline V gene. The CDR3 has 12 amino acids. Between the trimmed V and J ends, which lost 5 bases and 6 bases, there was a span of 14 bases. This chain's CDR3 is CSVLLQTGEQYF. Here the CDR3 DNA reads TGCAGCGTTCTTCTACAGACTGGCGAGCAGTACTTC.

V and J are TRBV7-3 and TRBJ2-1; 7 bases fit TRBD1. Germline CDR1 and CDR2: SGHTA and FQGTGA. J gave up 2 bases and V 8 bases, and 3 bases lay outside the gene matches. The CDR3 covers 13 residues. CDR3 DNA sequence: TGTGCCAGCGGGACAGACCCCTACAATGAGCAGTTCTTC. It is translated as CASGTDPYNEQFF. The full variable domain, completed using reference TRBV7-3 and TRBJ2-1, is GAGVSQTPSNKVTEKGKYVELRCDPISGHTALYWYRQSLGQGPEFLIYFQGTGAADDSGLPNDRFFAVRPEGSVSTLKIQRTERGDSAVYLCASGTDPYNEQFFGPGTRLTVL.

This clonotype was counted only a few times. The V gene is TRBV6-2 or TRBV6-3, the J gene TRBJ2-3, with 7 bases lining up with TRBD2. With V trimmed by 5 bases and J by 0 bases, 11 bases remained unmatched. Germline lookup yields CDR1 MNHEY and CDR2 SVGEGT. The CDR3 sequence is 17 residues long. For the CDR3, the DNA is TGTGCCAGCAGTCTCGATACTAGCGCGGCAAGCACAGATACGCAGTATTTT. Translated, it gives CASSLDTSAASTDTQYF.

The CDR3 bases are TGTGCCAGCAGTTACTCGATAGTCGGCTCGTCGCCCCAGCATTTT. Its translation is CASSYSIVGSSPQHF. V gene TRBV6-5 combines with J gene TRBJ1-5, with unresolved D. This CDR3 spans 15 amino acids. Deletions cut 0 bases from V and 9 bases from J, with 15 bases between. Germline loops: CDR1 MNHEY, CDR2 SVGAGI.

This chain joins TRBV24-1 and TRBJ2-7; no reliable D call. This CDR3 has 14 residues. CDR1 and CDR2 from the germline V gene are KGHDR and SFDVKD. With 0 bases removed from V and 9 bases from J, the gap between germline ends came to 14 bases. The CDR3 coding sequence is TGTGCCACCAGTGATTTGGCTTCCGCAAACGGGCAGTACTTC. It specifies CATSDLASANGQYF.

This clonotype was seen a few times. The chain joins TRBV18 to TRBJ2-3, with D perhaps TRBD1 (5 bases). Germline CDR1 reads KGHSH; CDR2 reads LQKENI. The CDR3 is 15 residues long. The V end was cut by 4 bases, the J end by 0 bases, with 11 bases between. The CDR3 region has the DNA TGTGCCAGCTCACGAGTCGACAGAAGCACAGATACGCAGTATTTT. It encodes CASSRVDRSTDTQYF.

The chain links TRBV5-1 to TRBJ1-4; D remains unclear. V was shortened by 4 bases and J by 0 bases, with 10 bases between the two germline ends. Per germline, CDR1 SGHRS and CDR2 YFSETQ. The CDR3 has 15 amino acids. The CDR3 spells CASSPRTSTNEKLFF. The DNA for the CDR3 is TGCGCCAGCAGCCCCCGCACATCAACTAATGAAAAACTGTTTTTT.

This clonotype was recorded a few times. This chain joins TRBV4-1 and TRBJ2-1, with D perhaps matching TRBD2 (6 bases). V was trimmed by 5 bases and J by 15 bases, leaving 20 bases between them. CDR3 size: 13 residues. CDR1 is MGHRA and CDR2 is YSYEKL in the germline V gene. The CDR3 loop reads CASSGPSGRGRFF. As DNA, the CDR3 is TGCGCCAGCAGCGGACCGTCTGGGCGGGGTCGGTTCTTC.

This clonotype has more than one count but fewer than ten. The chain has TRBV20-1 and TRBJ2-1; 12 bases agree with TRBD2. The ends lost 6 bases at V and 0 bases at J; junction bases unmatched: 21. Per the germline V gene, CDR1 is DFQATT and CDR2 is SNEGSKA (reference sequence). There are 21 residues in the CDR3. The DNA of the CDR3 is TGCAGTGCCCTCGGACTAGCGGGAAGGATAACCGTCAAGAGCTCCTACAATGAGCAGTTCTTC. Residues: CSALGLAGRITVKSSYNEQFF.

The genes are TRBV4-1 and TRBJ1-1; weak D call: TRBD1 (6 bases). This CDR3 spans 17 amino acids. The germline gives CDR1 MGHRA, CDR2 YSYEKL. Trimming left V 7 bases short and J 4 bases short, with 25 bases between. The CDR3 reads CASTPGAGPLVGTEAFF. CDR3 DNA: TGCGCCAGCACCCCAGGGGCAGGGCCATTGGTAGGCACTGAAGCTTTCTTT.

This clonotype was recorded a few times. The rearrangement uses TRBV5-1 and TRBJ2-3; 9 nucleotides match TRBD2. The CDR3 covers 15 residues. V was pared by 3 bases and J by 8 bases, with 10 bases of the junction left unmatched. Looked up from germline, CDR1 is SGHRS and CDR2 is YFSETQ. CDR3 sequence reads: CASSSTSGPLVTQYF. The DNA for the CDR3 is TGCGCCAGCAGCTCGACTAGCGGACCATTAGTTACGCAGTATTTT.

V gene TRBV3-1 combines with J gene TRBJ2-3; a weak D match, TRBD1 (5 bases). This CDR3 spans 15 amino acids. V lost 1 base and J 3 bases, leaving 11 bases between the germline ends. The V gene's germline CDR1 is LGHDT and CDR2 YNNKEL (reference sequence). CDR3 nucleotides: TGTGCCAGCAGCCAAGGGGGCGGAAGGACAGATACGCAGTATTTT. This codes for CASSQGGGRTDTQYF.

This chain links TRBV2 with TRBJ2-3; D possibly uses TRBD1 or TRBD2 (5 bases each). The V gene lost 4 bases and the J gene lost 1 base, with 9 bases spanning the gap. Looked up from germline, CDR1 is SNHLY and CDR2 is FYNNEI. The CDR3 totals 14 residues. The CDR3 region has the DNA TGTGCCAGCAGTGGGAGAGGGGGCACAGATACGCAGTATTTT. This gives the protein CASSGRGGTDTQYF.

As for this clonotype: This may come from a read error, since a much larger clone is one base off. The V call is TRBV3-1, the J call TRBJ2-1, with 13 nucleotides matching TRBD2. The J segment lost 4 bases and the V segment lost 6 bases, leaving 3 bases of the junction unmatched. Germline-derived CDR1 and CDR2 are LGHDT and YNNKEL (reference sequence). The CDR3 sequence is 15 residues long. The CDR3 DNA is TGTGCCAGCAGGCCGACTAGCGGGGGGTACAATGAGCAGTTCTTC. Translation gives CASRPTSGGYNEQFF.

The chain recombines TRBV2 with TRBJ2-5; TRBD1 agrees at 9 bases. Germline V gives CDR1 SNHLY, CDR2 FYNNEI. J was trimmed by 3 bases and V by 5 bases; bases with no gene match: 7. This CDR3 is 15 amino acids long. DNA for the CDR3: TGTGCCAGCAGTAACCACTGGACAGGGGAAGAGACCCAGTACTTC. Protein sequence: CASSNHWTGEETQYF.

This clonotype was counted between two and nine times. This sequence joins TRBV12-3 or TRBV12-4 and TRBJ2-5, with D possibly matching TRBD2 (6 bases). Trimming cost V 0 bases and J 7 bases, with 9 bases left between them. This CDR3 has 13 amino acids. The CDR3 loop is CASSLARLGTQYF. CDR3 in DNA: TGTGCCAGCAGTTTAGCCAGACTAGGGACCCAGTACTTC.

Here the CDR3 reads CASSLHSPSGRAYEQYF. The CDR3 bases are TGTGCCAGCAGCTTGCATTCCCCCAGCGGGAGGGCCTACGAGCAGTACTTC. This sequence joins TRBV5-4 and TRBJ2-7; 10 positions agree with TRBD2. The CDR3 is 17 amino acids. V was pared by 1 base and J by 2 bases, with 9 bases of the junction left unmatched. The germline CDR1 and CDR2 sequences are SGHNT and YYREEE (reference sequence).

The gene calls are TRBV11-2 and TRBJ1-2; D not certain. The CDR3 is 14 residues long. Trimming removed 5 bases from V and 0 bases from J, with 10 bases in between. Germline V gene data show CDR1 as SGHAT and CDR2 as FQNNGV. The CDR3 DNA reads TGTGCCAGCAGCCAGCAAGCGGCTAACTATGGCTACACCTTC. This sequence encodes CASSQQAANYGYTF.